This TCR beta chain was captured by sequencing in a study of T-cell memory formation after mild COVID-19. The wider study: There were largely donor-specific TCR clusters. The study's findings and limits: CD4+ contracting clones were mainly CM and EM; CD8+ ones, EMRA.

The junction had 13 bases not matched to a gene; V was cut back by 6 bases and J by 2 bases. The CDR3 runs to 17 residues. Constant-segment primers served in 5'RACE that generated TCR alpha and TCR beta cDNA libraries bearing sample barcodes and UMIs. TCRdb passed the 5' RACE reads through MiXCR, listing each CDR3 protein once. This table holds around 370,000 distinct CDR3 sequences, roughly 20% found once. This clonotype has more than one count but fewer than ten. Its matching antigen is unknown. Sequencing was performed on PBMCs or a T cell subset sorted from them (not recorded which). The V call is TRBV12-3 or TRBV12-4, the J call TRBJ2-3, with 8 bases matching TRBD2. This sequence originates from an adult woman who had mild COVID-19 (a few samples of this study predate the infection). Cell type and time point are not known. Here the CDR3 DNA reads TGTGCCAGCAGCCTCAACGGCGGGGGGTTAGACACAGATACGCAGTATTTT. Translated: CASSLNGGGLDTDTQYF.